The clone carrying this T cell receptor beta chain turned up a few times. The data derive from a study of T-cell reconstitution after alpha-beta-depleted transplantation in children. Construction of the TCRbeta library involved unique molecular identifiers. TCRdb processed the PCR reads anew with MiXCR; each CDR3 protein has one entry. This sample has about a million distinct CDR3 sequences, with about 29% found just once. There are 13 residues in the CDR3. Trimming took off 6 bases at V and 0 bases at J, with 8 bases between the two ends. CDR1 is MGHDK, CDR2 SYGVNS, per germline. This rearrangement joins TRBV25-1 to TRBJ1-1; D call uncertain. Source: PBMCs, mostly from graft donor cells, taken 360 days after TCRalphabeta/CD19-depleted stem cell transplant. This clonotype originated in a boy under two years old who had a stem cell transplant for SCID, so the T cells may come from the graft donor. CDR3 nucleotide sequence: TGTGCCAGCAGAGGGCACCTGAACACTGAAGCTTTCTTT. Its protein product is CASRGHLNTEAFF.